The 23 T cell receptor beta chains below all came from one sample that was sequenced in a study of T cell responses to AZD1222 COVID-19 vaccine. Sequencing was performed with immunoSEQ multiplex PCR; in TCRdb, only in-frame clones are kept and a portion is missing. The sample contains approximately 96,000 clones, 85% to 90% of which appear only once. The specimen was peripheral blood, collected 28 days after the second AZD1222 dose. The receptor source for this set is an adult who received the AZD1222 COVID-19 vaccine.

The table lists this clone with a few counts. The V and J genes are TRBV7-2 and TRBJ2-7; D is possibly TRBD2 (5 bases). Germline V gives CDR1 SGHTA, CDR2 FQGNSA. V shed 5 bases and J shed 2 bases, with 10 bases lying between them. CDR3 size: 13 residues. The CDR3: CASSPAGPYEQYF. CDR3 in DNA: TGTGCCAGCAGCCCGGCGGGCCCCTACGAGCAGTACTTC.

The V call is TRBV19, the J call TRBJ2-3; the D is unclear. The CDR3 totals 11 residues. Germline lookup yields CDR1 LNHDA and CDR2 SQIVND (reference sequence). V was cut by 6 bases and J by 6 bases, with 7 bases left in between. Written as DNA, the CDR3 is TGTGCCAGTAGCAGCGAGGATACGCAGTATTTT. This translates into CASSSEDTQYF.

CDR3 amino acids: CASSLLGGPTDTQYF. Here the CDR3 DNA reads TGCGCCAGCAGCTTGCTCGGAGGACCCACAGATACGCAGTATTTT. The gene calls are TRBV5-1 and TRBJ2-3; D possibly corresponds to TRBD2 (5 bases). This CDR3 region has 15 residues. V lost 1 base and J lost 2, with 11 bases in between. CDR1 SGHRS and CDR2 YFSETQ come from the germline V gene. Full variable domain (outside the CDR3, taken from reference TRBV5-1 and TRBJ2-3): KAGVTQTPRYLIKTRGQQVTLSCSPISGHRSVSWYQQTPGQGLQFLFEYFSETQRNKGNFPGRFSGRQFSNSRSEMNVSTLELGDSALYLCASSLLGGPTDTQYFGPGTRLTVL.

The chain links TRBV7-9 to TRBJ2-1; D is perhaps TRBD2 (6 bases). V gave up 1 base and J gave up 4 bases, with 11 bases separating them. The CDR3 spans 15 residues. In germline, CDR1 is SEHNR, CDR2 FQNEAQ (reference sequence). This chain's CDR3 is CASSLVGGVYNEQFF. CDR3 nucleotides: TGTGCCAGCAGCTTAGTCGGCGGGGTTTACAATGAGCAGTTCTTC. Based on the CDR3 plus reference TRBV7-9 and TRBJ2-1, the full variable domain is DTGVSQNPRHKITKRGQNVTFRCDPISEHNRLYWYRQTLGQGPEFLTYFQNEAQLEKSRLLSDRFSAERPKGSFSTLEIQRTEQGDSAMYLCASSLVGGVYNEQFFGPGTRLTVL.

The chain couples TRBV4-1 to TRBJ1-5; D is perhaps TRBD1 (5 bases). Germline loops: CDR1 MGHRA, CDR2 YSYEKL. This CDR3 comprises 16 residues. V dropped 4 bases and J dropped 5 bases, with 18 bases sitting between them. The CDR3 protein is CASSPQGVDLYQPQHF. DNA of the CDR3: TGCGCCAGCAGCCCCCAAGGGGTGGATCTCTATCAGCCCCAGCATTTT.

There are a few counts of this clone. The gene calls are TRBV14 and TRBJ2-5; possibly TRBD1 or TRBD2 for D (5 bases each). Trimming cost V 1 base and J 1 base, with 19 bases left between them. Germline V gives CDR1 SGHDN, CDR2 FVKESK. This CDR3 region has 18 residues. In DNA form, the CDR3 reads TGTGCCAGCAGCCAAGGGGAGCGGCAGGGTGGTTTCCAAGAGACCCAGTACTTC. Translated: CASSQGERQGGFQETQYF.

In DNA, the CDR3 is TGCGCCAGCAGCCAGGGACAGGTCAATCAGCCCCAGCATTTT. Translation gives CASSQGQVNQPQHF. The chain links TRBV10-2 to TRBJ1-5; 8 positions match TRBD1. The CDR3 is made up of 14 amino acids. The germline CDR1 and CDR2 sequences are WSHSY and SAAADI. V shed 6 bases and J 3 bases; nucleotides not matched to a gene: 4.

The chain joins TRBV2 to TRBJ2-2; TRBD2 matches at 7 bases. This CDR3 has 16 amino acids. V lost 11 bases and J lost 4; bases outside the gene matches: 16. CDR1 and CDR2 (germline): SNHLY, FYNNEI. CDR3 protein: CARTAGGDVGTGELFF. The CDR3 coding sequence is TGTGCCCGCACCGCTGGGGGGGATGTAGGCACCGGGGAGCTGTTTTTT.

V gene TRBV12-3 or TRBV12-4 combines with J gene TRBJ1-2; 8 bases agree with TRBD1. The CDR3 length is 13 residues. J gave up 2 bases and V 5 bases, and 1 base lay outside the gene matches. CDR3 residues: CASSTGGNYGYTF. CDR3 coding DNA: TGTGCCAGCAGTACAGGGGGGAACTATGGCTACACCTTC.

This chain joins TRBV4-2 and TRBJ1-3, with D possibly TRBD1 on 6 matching bases. Trimming removed 8 bases from V and 1 base from J, with 18 bases in between. This CDR3 comprises 16 residues. Per germline, CDR1 LGHNA and CDR2 YNFKEQ. The CDR3 nucleotides are TGTGCCAGCGCCCTGATGATCGGACAGTCTGGAAACACCATATATTTT. Its translation is CASALMIGQSGNTIYF.

CDR3 nucleotide sequence: TGTGCCAGCAGTTCCTCGACAGGGGTCGAGCAGTACTTC. It specifies CASSSSTGVEQYF. V usage is TRBV12-3 or TRBV12-4 and J usage is TRBJ2-7, with TRBD1 matching 8 bases. Trimming cost V 4 bases and J 6 bases; bases outside gene matches: 5. CDR3 length: 13 amino acids.

This clone was found once. This chain joins TRBV28 and TRBJ2-6, with D perhaps matching TRBD1 or TRBD2 (5 bases each). Trimming left V 6 bases short and J 0 bases short, with 15 bases between. The CDR3 is 17 amino acids. Germline V CDR1 and CDR2: MDHEN, SYDVKM. This chain's CDR3 is CASRAPGRGSGANVLTF. In nucleotides, the CDR3 is TGTGCCAGCAGGGCCCCGGGACGGGGCTCTGGGGCCAACGTCCTGACTTTC.

CDR3 protein: CSARDWAIQYF. The CDR3 DNA follows: TGCAGTGCTAGAGATTGGGCGATCCAGTACTTC. This sequence joins TRBV20-1 and TRBJ2-5; D unclear. Trimming removed 0 bases at V and 10 bases at J, with 9 bases between. From germline, CDR1 is DFQATT and CDR2 SNEGSKA (reference sequence). The CDR3 totals 11 residues.

V usage is TRBV6-2 or TRBV6-3 and J usage is TRBJ2-7; 9 positions match TRBD2. CDR3 length: 14 residues. Germline V lookup: CDR1 MNHEY, CDR2 SVGEGT. Losses at the gene ends were 4 bases for V and 4 bases for J; bases not matched to a gene: 5. The CDR3 reads CASSLAGVGYEQYF. DNA of the CDR3: TGTGCCAGCAGTTTAGCGGGAGTGGGGTACGAGCAGTACTTC.

This clone was seen a single time. V usage is TRBV5-1 and J usage is TRBJ2-2; perhaps TRBD1 as D (5 bases). CDR1 is SGHRS, CDR2 YFSETQ, per germline. The ends were cut back, 4 bases at V and 0 bases at J, with 10 bases in the middle. This CDR3 has 15 residues. DNA of the CDR3: TGCGCCAGCAGCCCTGACAGCGCGAACACCGGGGAGCTGTTTTTT. Amino acid sequence: CASSPDSANTGELFF.

This clone was seen only a few times. The rearrangement joins TRBV3-1 (or the pseudogene TRBV3-2) to TRBJ2-1; TRBD1 agrees at 10 bases. After removal of 2 bases from V and 6 bases from J, the junction contained 7 bases not matched to a gene. CDR3 size: 16 residues. Germline loops: CDR1 LGHDT, CDR2 YNNKEL (reference sequence). CDR3: CASSQNLGTGANEQFF. The DNA of the CDR3 is TGTGCCAGCAGCCAAAACCTCGGGACAGGGGCCAATGAGCAGTTCTTC.

The rearrangement uses TRBV5-5 and TRBJ2-7; D perhaps matches TRBD2 (7 bases). Germline assignment: CDR1 SGHKS and CDR2 YYEKEE (reference sequence). With 5 bases removed from V and 1 base from J, the gap between germline ends came to 25 bases. This CDR3 region has 18 residues. CDR3 coding DNA: TGTGCCAGCAGGGGGGCTACTCTAGGCGGGAGTGGATCCTACGAGCAGTACTTC. Translated: CASRGATLGGSGSYEQYF.

The chain links TRBV11-2 to TRBJ2-4; weak D call: TRBD2 (5 bases). The length of the CDR3 is 15 residues. Germline V gene lookup returns CDR1 SGHAT and CDR2 FQNNGV. With 6 bases removed from V and 0 bases from J, the gap between germline ends came to 12 bases. The CDR3 sequence: CASRDLRLAKNIQYF. The CDR3 DNA follows: TGTGCCAGCAGGGACTTACGTCTAGCCAAAAACATTCAGTACTTC.

V and J are TRBV18 and TRBJ1-1, with TRBD1 as a possible D gene (5 bases). Trimming left V 0 bases short and J 4 bases short, with 9 bases between. CDR1 and CDR2 (germline): KGHSH, LQKENI. This CDR3 is built from 14 residues. CDR3 residues: CASSPPSGGTEAFF. CDR3 nucleotides: TGTGCCAGCTCACCACCCTCCGGGGGCACTGAAGCTTTCTTT.

The chain uses TRBV28 and TRBJ2-1, with TRBD1 identical over 8 bases. The CDR3 consists of 14 residues. The V gene's germline CDR1 is MDHEN and CDR2 SYDVKM. V gave up 8 bases and J gave up 4 bases; unmatched junction bases: 7. In DNA, the CDR3 is TGTGCCAGCCGGGAAACAGGGGGGTACAATGAGCAGTTCTTC. It yields the protein CASRETGGYNEQFF.

This chain links TRBV19 with TRBJ2-1; 8 bases line up with TRBD2. V lost 6 bases, J lost 4 bases, and 8 bases stayed unmatched. The CDR3 is 15 residues long. Looked up from germline, CDR1 is LNHDA and CDR2 is SQIVND (reference sequence). The CDR3: CASRPTSGTYNEQFF. CDR3 DNA: TGTGCCAGTAGACCCACTAGCGGAACGTACAATGAGCAGTTCTTC.

This chain uses TRBV21-1 with TRBJ2-7; TRBD2 was called by the table and not checked on the DNA. TRBV21-1 is a recognized pseudogene. The CDR3 is 18 amino acids. The CDR3 bases are TGTGCCAGCAGGAGGATGGGACTAGCGGACGTGAGCTCCTACGAGCAGTACTTC. Translating it yields CASRRMGLADVSSYEQYF.

V and J are TRBV10-3 and TRBJ2-3, with TRBD2 identical over 14 bases. Germline V CDR1 and CDR2: ENHRY, SYGVKD. The J segment lost 0 bases and the V segment lost 4 bases, leaving 12 bases of the junction unmatched. CDR3 length: 20 amino acids. The CDR3 DNA reads as TGTGCCATCAGTGGGCCGGTCGGACTAGCGGGGGGCATTAGCACAGATACGCAGTATTTT. This codes for CAISGPVGLAGGISTDTQYF.